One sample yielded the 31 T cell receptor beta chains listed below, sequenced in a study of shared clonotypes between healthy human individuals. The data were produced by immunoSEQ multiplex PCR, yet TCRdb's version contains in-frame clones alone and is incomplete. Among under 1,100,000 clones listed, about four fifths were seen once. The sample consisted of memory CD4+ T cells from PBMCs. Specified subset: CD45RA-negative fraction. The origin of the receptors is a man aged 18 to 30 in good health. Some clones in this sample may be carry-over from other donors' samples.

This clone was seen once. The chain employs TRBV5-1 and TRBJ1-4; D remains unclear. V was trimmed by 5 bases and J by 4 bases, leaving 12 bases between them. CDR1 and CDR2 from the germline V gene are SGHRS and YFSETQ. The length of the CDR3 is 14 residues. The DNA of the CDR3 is TGCGCCAGCAGGCTCCGGGCCAGTAATGAAAAACTGTTTTTT. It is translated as CASRLRASNEKLFF.

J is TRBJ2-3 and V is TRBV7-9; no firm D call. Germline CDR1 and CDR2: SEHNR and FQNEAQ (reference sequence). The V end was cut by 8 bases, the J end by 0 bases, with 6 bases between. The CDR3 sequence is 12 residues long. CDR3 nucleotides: TGTGCCAGCGGTATTAGCACAGATACGCAGTATTTT. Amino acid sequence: CASGISTDTQYF.

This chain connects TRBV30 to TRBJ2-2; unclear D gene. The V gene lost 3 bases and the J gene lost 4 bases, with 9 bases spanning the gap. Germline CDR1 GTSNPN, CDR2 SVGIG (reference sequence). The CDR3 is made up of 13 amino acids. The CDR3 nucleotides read TGTGCCTGGAGGCCTAGGTCCACCGGGGAGCTGTTTTTT. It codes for CAWRPRSTGELFF.

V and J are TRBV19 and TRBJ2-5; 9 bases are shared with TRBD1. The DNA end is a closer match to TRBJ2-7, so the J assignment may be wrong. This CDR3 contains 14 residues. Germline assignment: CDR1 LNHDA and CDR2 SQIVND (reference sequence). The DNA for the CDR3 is TGTGCCAGTAGTTCCCGGGACAGGGACCACGAGCAGTACTTC. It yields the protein CASSSRDRDHEQYF.

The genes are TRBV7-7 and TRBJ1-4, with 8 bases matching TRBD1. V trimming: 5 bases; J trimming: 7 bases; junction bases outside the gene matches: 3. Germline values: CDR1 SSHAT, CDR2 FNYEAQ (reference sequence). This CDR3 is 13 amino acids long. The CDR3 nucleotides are TGTGCCAGCAGCGTCGACAGGGGTGAAAAACTGTTTTTT. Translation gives CASSVDRGEKLFF.

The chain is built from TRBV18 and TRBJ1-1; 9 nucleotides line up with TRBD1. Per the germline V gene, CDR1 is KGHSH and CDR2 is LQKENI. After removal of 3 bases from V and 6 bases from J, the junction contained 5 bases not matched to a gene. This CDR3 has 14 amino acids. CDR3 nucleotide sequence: TGTGCCAGCTCACCGGGGGGACAGGGTGCTGAAGCTTTCTTT. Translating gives CASSPGGQGAEAFF.

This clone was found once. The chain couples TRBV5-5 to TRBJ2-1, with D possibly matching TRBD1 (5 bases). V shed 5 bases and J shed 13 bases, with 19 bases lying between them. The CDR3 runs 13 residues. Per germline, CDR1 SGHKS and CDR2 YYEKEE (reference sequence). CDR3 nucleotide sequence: TGTGCCAGCAGGCTGGGCGAAGGGCAGGGCCAGTTCTTC. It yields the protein CASRLGEGQGQFF.

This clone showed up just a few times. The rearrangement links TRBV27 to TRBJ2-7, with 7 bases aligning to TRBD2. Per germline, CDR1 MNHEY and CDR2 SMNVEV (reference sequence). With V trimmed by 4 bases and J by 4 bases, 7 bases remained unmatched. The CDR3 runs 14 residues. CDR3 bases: TGTGCCAGCAGTTCGAAAGGACTAGATTACGAGCAGTACTTC. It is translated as CASSSKGLDYEQYF.

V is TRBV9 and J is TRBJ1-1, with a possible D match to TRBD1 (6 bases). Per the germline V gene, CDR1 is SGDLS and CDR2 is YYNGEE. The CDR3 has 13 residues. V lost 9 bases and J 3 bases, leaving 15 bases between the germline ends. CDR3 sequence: CAKPDSRDTEAFF. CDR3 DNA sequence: TGTGCCAAACCGGACAGTAGGGACACTGAAGCTTTCTTT.

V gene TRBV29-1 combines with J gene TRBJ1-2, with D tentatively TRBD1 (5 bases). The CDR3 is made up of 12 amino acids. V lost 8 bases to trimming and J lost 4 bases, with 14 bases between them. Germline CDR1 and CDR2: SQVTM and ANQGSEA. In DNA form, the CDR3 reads TGCAGCATCCACCAGAGGGGCTATGGCTACACCTTC. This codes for CSIHQRGYGYTF.

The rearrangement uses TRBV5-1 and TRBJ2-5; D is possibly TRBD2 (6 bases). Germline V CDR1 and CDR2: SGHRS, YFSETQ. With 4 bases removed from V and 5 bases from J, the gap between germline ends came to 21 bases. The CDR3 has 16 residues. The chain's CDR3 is CASSPLIASRGETQYF. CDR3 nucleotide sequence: TGCGCCAGCAGCCCCTTAATAGCGTCCCGGGGGGAGACCCAGTACTTC.

For the CDR3, the DNA is TGTGCCAGCAGTTTGCAGGGGGCGTACAATGAGCAGTTCTTC. As protein: CASSLQGAYNEQFF. The rearrangement uses TRBV28 and TRBJ2-1; 8 positions match TRBD1. V dropped 3 bases and J dropped 4; count of bases not matched to a gene: 2. Germline CDR1 and CDR2: MDHEN and SYDVKM. This CDR3 comprises 14 residues.

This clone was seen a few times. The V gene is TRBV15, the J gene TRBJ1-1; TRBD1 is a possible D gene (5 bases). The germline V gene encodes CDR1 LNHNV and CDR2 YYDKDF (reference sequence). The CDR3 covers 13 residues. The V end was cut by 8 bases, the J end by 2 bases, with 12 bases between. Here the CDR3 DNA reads TGTGCCACCGCTTCCAGGGAAAACACTGAAGCTTTCTTT. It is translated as CATASRENTEAFF.

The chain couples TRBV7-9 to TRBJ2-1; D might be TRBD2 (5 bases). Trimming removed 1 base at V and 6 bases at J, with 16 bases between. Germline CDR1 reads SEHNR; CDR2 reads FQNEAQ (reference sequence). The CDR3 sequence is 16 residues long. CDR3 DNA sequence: TGTGCCAGCAGCTTAGGGGGATCGAGGGCACTCAATGAGCAGTTCTTC. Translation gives CASSLGGSRALNEQFF.

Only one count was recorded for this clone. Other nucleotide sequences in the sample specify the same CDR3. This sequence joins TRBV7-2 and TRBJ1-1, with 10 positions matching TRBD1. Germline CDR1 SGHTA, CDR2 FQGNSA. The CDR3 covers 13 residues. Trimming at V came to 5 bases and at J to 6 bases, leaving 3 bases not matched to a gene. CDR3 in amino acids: CASSRGQGAEAFF. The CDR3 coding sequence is TGTGCCAGCAGCCGTGGACAGGGGGCTGAAGCTTTCTTT.

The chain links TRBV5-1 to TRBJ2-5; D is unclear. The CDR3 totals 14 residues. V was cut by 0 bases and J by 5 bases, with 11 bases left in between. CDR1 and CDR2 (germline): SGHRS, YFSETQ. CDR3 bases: TGCGCCAGCAGCTTGGCAGGTACTGCGGAGACCCAGTACTTC. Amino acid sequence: CASSLAGTAETQYF.

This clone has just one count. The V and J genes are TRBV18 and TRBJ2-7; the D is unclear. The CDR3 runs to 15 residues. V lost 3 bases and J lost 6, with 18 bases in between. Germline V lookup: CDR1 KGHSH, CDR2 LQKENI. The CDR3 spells CASSPRSDPPIEQYF. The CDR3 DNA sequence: TGTGCCAGCTCACCCCGATCGGACCCCCCTATCGAGCAGTACTTC.

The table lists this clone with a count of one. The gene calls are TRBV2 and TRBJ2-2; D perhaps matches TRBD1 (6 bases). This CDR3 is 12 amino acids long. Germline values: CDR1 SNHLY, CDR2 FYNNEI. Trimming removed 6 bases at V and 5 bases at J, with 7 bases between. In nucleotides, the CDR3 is TGTGCCAGCAGAAGGGGGACCGGGGAGCTGTTTTTT. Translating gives CASRRGTGELFF. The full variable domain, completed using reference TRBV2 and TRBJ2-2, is EPEVTQTPSHQVTQMGQEVILRCVPISNHLYFYWYRQILGQKVEFLVSFYNNEISEKSEIFDDQFSVERPDGSNFTLKIRSTKLEDSAMYFCASRRGTGELFFGEGSRLTVL.

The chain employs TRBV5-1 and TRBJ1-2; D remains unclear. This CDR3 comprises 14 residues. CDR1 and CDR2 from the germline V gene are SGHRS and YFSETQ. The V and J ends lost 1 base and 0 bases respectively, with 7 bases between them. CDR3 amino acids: CASSLNQANYGYTF. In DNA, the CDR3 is TGCGCCAGCAGCTTGAACCAGGCTAACTATGGCTACACCTTC. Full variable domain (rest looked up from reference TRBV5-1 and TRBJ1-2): KAGVTQTPRYLIKTRGQQVTLSCSPISGHRSVSWYQQTPGQGLQFLFEYFSETQRNKGNFPGRFSGRQFSNSRSEMNVSTLELGDSALYLCASSLNQANYGYTFGSGTRLTVV.

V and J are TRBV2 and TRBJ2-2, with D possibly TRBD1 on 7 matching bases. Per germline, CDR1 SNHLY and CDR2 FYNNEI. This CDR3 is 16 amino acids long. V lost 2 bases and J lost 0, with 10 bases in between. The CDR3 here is CASSEQGGANTGELFF. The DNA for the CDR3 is TGTGCCAGCAGTGAACAGGGGGGAGCGAACACCGGGGAGCTGTTTTTT.

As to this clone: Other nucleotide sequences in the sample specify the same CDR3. CDR3 sequence reads: CASSLTGGTYEQYF. For the CDR3, the DNA is TGTGCCAGCAGTTTGACAGGGGGCACGTACGAGCAGTACTTC. The chain couples TRBV28 to TRBJ2-7; 10 positions match TRBD1. Germline CDR1 MDHEN, CDR2 SYDVKM. The CDR3 spans 14 residues. Trimming took 3 bases from V and 4 from J; bases not matched to a gene: 3.

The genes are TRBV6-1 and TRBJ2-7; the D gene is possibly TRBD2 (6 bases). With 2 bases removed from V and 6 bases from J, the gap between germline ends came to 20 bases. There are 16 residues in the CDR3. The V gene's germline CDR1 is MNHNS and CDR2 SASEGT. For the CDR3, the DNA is TGTGCCAGCAGTGAATTCTTACGGGGGAGAGGGTGCGAGCAGTACTTC. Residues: CASSEFLRGRGCEQYF.

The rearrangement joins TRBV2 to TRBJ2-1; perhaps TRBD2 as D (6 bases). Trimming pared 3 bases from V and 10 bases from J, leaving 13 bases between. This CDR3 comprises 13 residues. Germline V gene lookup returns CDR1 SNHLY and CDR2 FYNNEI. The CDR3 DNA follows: TGTGCCAGCAGTGAGGTGGGAGGAGGAGAGCAGTTCTTC. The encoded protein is CASSEVGGGEQFF.

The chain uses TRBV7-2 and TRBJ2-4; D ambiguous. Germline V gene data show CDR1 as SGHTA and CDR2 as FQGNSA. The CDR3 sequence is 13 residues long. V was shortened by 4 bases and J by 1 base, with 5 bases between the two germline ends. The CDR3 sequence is CASSSLAKNIQYF. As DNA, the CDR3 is TGTGCCAGCAGCTCCTTGGCCAAAAACATTCAGTACTTC.

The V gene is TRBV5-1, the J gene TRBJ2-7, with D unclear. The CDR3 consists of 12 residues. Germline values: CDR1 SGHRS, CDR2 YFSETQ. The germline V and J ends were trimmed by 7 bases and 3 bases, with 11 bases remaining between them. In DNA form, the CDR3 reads TGCGCCAGCGGCAACTACAACTACGAGCAGTACTTC. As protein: CASGNYNYEQYF.

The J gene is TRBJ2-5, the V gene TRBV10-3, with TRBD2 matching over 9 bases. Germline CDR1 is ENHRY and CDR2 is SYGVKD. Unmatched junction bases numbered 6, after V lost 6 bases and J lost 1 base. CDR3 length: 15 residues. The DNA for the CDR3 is TGTGCCATCAGCATTAGCGGGAGCCCCCAAGAGACCCAGTACTTC. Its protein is CAISISGSPQETQYF.

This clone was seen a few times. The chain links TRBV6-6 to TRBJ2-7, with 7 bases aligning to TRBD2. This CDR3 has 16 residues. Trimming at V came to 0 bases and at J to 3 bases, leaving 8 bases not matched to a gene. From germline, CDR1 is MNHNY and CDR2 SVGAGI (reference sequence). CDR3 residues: CASSYSTAGVSYEQYF. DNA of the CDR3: TGTGCCAGCAGTTACTCGACTGCGGGAGTAAGCTACGAGCAGTACTTC.

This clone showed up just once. CDR3 protein: CAISSGLAGGIQYF. The CDR3 nucleotides are TGTGCCATCAGCTCGGGACTAGCGGGGGGAATTCAGTACTTC. V is TRBV10-3 and J is TRBJ2-4; 15 nucleotides align to TRBD2. V was pared by 6 bases and J by 10 bases, with 4 bases of the junction left unmatched. The CDR3 length is 14 residues. Germline V gene data show CDR1 as ENHRY and CDR2 as SYGVKD.

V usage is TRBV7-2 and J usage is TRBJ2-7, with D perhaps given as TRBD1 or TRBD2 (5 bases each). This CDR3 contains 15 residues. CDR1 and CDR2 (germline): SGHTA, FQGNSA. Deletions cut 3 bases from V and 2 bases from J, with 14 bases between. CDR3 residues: CASSLTGTVTYEQYF. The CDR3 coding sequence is TGTGCCAGCAGCTTGACCGGGACGGTTACCTACGAGCAGTACTTC.

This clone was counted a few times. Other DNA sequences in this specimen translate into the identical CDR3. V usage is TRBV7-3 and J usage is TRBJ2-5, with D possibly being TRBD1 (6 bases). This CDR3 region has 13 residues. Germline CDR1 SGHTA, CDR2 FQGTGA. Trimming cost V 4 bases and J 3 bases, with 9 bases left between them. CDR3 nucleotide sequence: TGTGCCAGCAGCTCAGGACAGAAAGAGACCCAGTACTTC. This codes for CASSSGQKETQYF.

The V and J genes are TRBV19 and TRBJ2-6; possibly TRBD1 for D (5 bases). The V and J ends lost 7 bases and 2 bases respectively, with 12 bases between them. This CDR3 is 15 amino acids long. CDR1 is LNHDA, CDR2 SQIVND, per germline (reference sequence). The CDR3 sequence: CASTGWSAGANVLTF. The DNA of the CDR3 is TGTGCCAGTACAGGGTGGTCGGCTGGGGCCAACGTCCTGACTTTC.